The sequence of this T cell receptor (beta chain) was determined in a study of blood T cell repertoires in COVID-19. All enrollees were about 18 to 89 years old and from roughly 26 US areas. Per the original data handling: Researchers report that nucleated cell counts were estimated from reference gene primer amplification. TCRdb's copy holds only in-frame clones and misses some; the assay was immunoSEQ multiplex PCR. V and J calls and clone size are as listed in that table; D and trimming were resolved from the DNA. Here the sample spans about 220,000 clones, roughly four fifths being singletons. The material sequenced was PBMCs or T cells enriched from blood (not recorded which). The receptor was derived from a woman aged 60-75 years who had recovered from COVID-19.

The CDR3, as DNA: TGTGCCAGCAGCTTAAATCGACTAGCGGGGCAAGAGACCCAGTACTTC. Translation: CASSLNRLAGQETQYF. The chain uses TRBV7-3 and TRBJ2-5; 11 nucleotides line up with TRBD2. V was pared by 1 base and J by 2 bases, with 3 bases of the junction left unmatched. Looked up from germline, CDR1 is SGHTA and CDR2 is FQGTGA. This CDR3 region has 16 residues.